This is a list of T cell receptor beta chains from one sample in a study of blood T cell repertoires in COVID-19. Produced via immunoSEQ multiplex PCR; TCRdb's table is partial and in-frame only. The top ten clones hold over 2% of a sample with around 300,000 clones, 80% to 90% of them seen once. Sequenced material: PBMCs or T cells enriched from blood (not recorded which). These receptors were taken from a young woman who had recovered from COVID-19. Each CDR3 is given with its conserved first and last residue. D genes are given only for firm matches. Rows give clone size only sometimes, using once, few, many, or a class for an expanded clone.

v_gene,d_gene,len,abundance,j_gene,CDR3nt,CDR3aa
TRBV4-2,TRBD1,14,.,TRBJ1-1,TGTGCCAGCAGCCGGACAGGGGGCAACACTGAAGCTTTCTTT,CASSRTGGNTEAFF
TRBV28,.,14,.,TRBJ1-5,TGTGCCAGCAGTCGCAGACAGGGCAATCAGCCCCAGCATTTT,CASSRRQGNQPQHF
TRBV4-1,.,13,once,TRBJ2-1,TGCGCCAGCAGCCAAGTCTCAGGTAATGAGCAGTTCTTC,CASSQVSGNEQFF
TRBV7-2,.,13,once,TRBJ2-1,TGTGCCAGCAGTCATAGTGTCGGGAATGAGCAGTTCTTC,CASSHSVGNEQFF
TRBV7-9,TRBD1,16,.,TRBJ1-3,TGTGCCAGCAGCGTACACAGGGGACATAGTGGAAACACCATATATTTT,CASSVHRGHSGNTIYF
TRBV5-6,TRBD2,16,.,TRBJ2-1,TGTGCCAGCAGCGCTAGGGGACTAGCGGGGTACAATGAGCAGTTCTTC,CASSARGLAGYNEQFF
TRBV30,.,13,.,TRBJ1-5,TGTGCCTGGAGTTCAGGGTGGAGACAGCCCCAGCATTTT,CAWSSGWRQPQHF
TRBV5-4,TRBD1,16,.,TRBJ1-1,TGTGCCAGCAGCTTGCTTGGTGCAGGGGGGACCACTGAAGCTTTCTTT,CASSLLGAGGTTEAFF
TRBV6-5,.,14,.,TRBJ1-2,TGTGCCAGCGTCCGGGGGGGGATCGGTTATGGCTACACCTTC,CASVRGGIGYGYTF
TRBV6-5,TRBD1,15,.,TRBJ2-1,TGTGCCAGCAGTTACTCACAGACAGGGTACAATGAGCAGTTCTTC,CASSYSQTGYNEQFF
TRBV9,TRBD2,16,.,TRBJ2-5,TGTGCCAGCAGCGTAGCAAATAGCGGGGGGCAAGAGACCCAGTACTTC,CASSVANSGGQETQYF
TRBV7-6,.,15,few,TRBJ1-1,TGTGCCAGCAGCAAAGAGGGGGGGCAGAACACTGAAGCTTTCTTT,CASSKEGGQNTEAFF
TRBV19,.,17,.,TRBJ1-6,TGTGCCAGTAGTGCCCAACCGGGAAGCTCCTATAATTCACCCCTCCACTTT,CASSAQPGSSYNSPLHF
TRBV19,TRBD1,14,.,TRBJ2-7,TGTGCCAGTAGAACTGGGACAGGGGTCTACGAGCAGTACTTC,CASRTGTGVYEQYF
TRBV3-1/TRBV3-2,.,15,.,TRBJ2-7,TGTGCCAGCAGCCAAGAAAATAGGGGGTTCTACGAGCAGTACTTC,CASSQENRGFYEQYF
TRBV5-6,TRBD1,14,.,TRBJ1-2,TGTGCCAGCAGCTTGGGGGGACAGGGGTATGGCTACACCTTC,CASSLGGQGYGYTF
TRBV19,.,13,.,TRBJ1-2,TGTGCCAGTAGTACTATACAGAACTATGGCTACACCTTC,CASSTIQNYGYTF
TRBV5-1,.,13,.,TRBJ1-1,TGCGCCAGCAGTCTGGGGGCGCTTACTGAAGCTTTCTTT,CASSLGALTEAFF
TRBV6-5,TRBD1,15,once,TRBJ1-6,TGTGCCAGCAAAGACAGGGGGGGACCCAATTCACCCCTCCACTTT,CASKDRGGPNSPLHF
TRBV5-5,.,15,.,TRBJ1-5,TGTGCCAGCAGGTCGACGCTAGATAGCAATCAGCCCCAGCATTTT,CASRSTLDSNQPQHF
TRBV19,.,15,.,TRBJ1-6,TGTGCCAGCCAGTGGGGGACACATAATAATTCACCCCTCCACTTT,CASQWGTHNNSPLHF
TRBV18,TRBD1,16,once,TRBJ1-6,TGTGCCAGCTCACCAATACGACAGGGTCCTAATTCACCCCTCCACTTT,CASSPIRQGPNSPLHF
TRBV7-2,TRBD1,15,.,TRBJ1-2,TGTGCCAGCAGCTCGACAGGGGGCATTGGCTATGGCTACACCTTC,CASSSTGGIGYGYTF
TRBV7-8,.,14,.,TRBJ2-7,TGTGCCAGCAGCTTACTAGCATTGGGTTACGAGCAGTACTTC,CASSLLALGYEQYF
TRBV2,TRBD1,14,.,TRBJ2-7,TGTGCCAGCAGCCAATGGGGGGACAGGGGGCTGCTGTACTTC,CASSQWGDRGLLYF
TRBV7-3,.,15,.,TRBJ2-5,TGTGCCAGCAGCTTATTTTCTAGCCGGACGGAGACCCAGTACTTC,CASSLFSSRTETQYF
TRBV19,.,13,.,TRBJ1-5,TGTGCCAGTAGTATAGGTCCTTTTCAGCCCCAGCATTTT,CASSIGPFQPQHF
TRBV28,.,17,.,TRBJ1-1,TGTGCCAGCAGTAACCTTGGAAAAGGTGGCGGGGGGACTGAAGCTTTCTTT,CASSNLGKGGGGTEAFF
TRBV2,.,13,.,TRBJ2-1,TGTGCCAGCAGTCTTGACTCGTACAATGAGCAGTTCTTC,CASSLDSYNEQFF
TRBV27,.,14,.,TRBJ1-4,TGTGCCAGCAGTCAGAGGATTGCAGGGGAAAAACTGTTTTTT,CASSQRIAGEKLFF
TRBV6-5,TRBD2,13,.,TRBJ2-4,TGTGCCAGCAGTACAGGACTAGCGAGACTTCAGTACTTC,CASSTGLARLQYF
TRBV9,TRBD1,17,.,TRBJ2-2,TGTGCCAGCAGTGGCAAGACAGGGCCTGAGAACACCGGGGAGCTGTTTTTT,CASSGKTGPENTGELFF
TRBV5-6,.,16,.,TRBJ1-6,TGTGCCAGCAGCTTGGCCTTAACAGAAGCAAGTGATCCCCTCCACTTT,CASSLALTEASDPLHF
TRBV10-3,.,13,.,TRBJ2-7,TGTGCCATCAGTGAGTCCTTGGGGGCCGAGCAGTACTTC,CAISESLGAEQYF
TRBV5-1,.,17,.,TRBJ1-2,TGCGCCAGCAGCTTGTGGGGGGACGAGGAGGCTAACTATGGCTACACCTTC,CASSLWGDEEANYGYTF
TRBV19,.,13,.,TRBJ2-4,TGTGCCAGTAAGGGGTGGGAAGGAGACATTCAGTACTTC,CASKGWEGDIQYF
TRBV30,.,16,.,TRBJ1-2,TGTGCCTGGAGCCCTCCGACTCAGTACCTTGGCTATGGCTACACCTTC,CAWSPPTQYLGYGYTF
TRBV5-1,.,13,.,TRBJ2-5,TGCGCCAGCAGCTTGGGGCCACAAGAGACCCAGTACTTC,CASSLGPQETQYF
TRBV5-1,TRBD1,15,once,TRBJ1-5,TGCGCCAGCAGCGGAGGGACAGGAGACAATCAGCCCCAGCATTTT,CASSGGTGDNQPQHF
TRBV7-8,TRBD2,14,.,TRBJ2-7,TGTGCCAGCACGGGGGGACCGATGACCTACGAGCAGTACTTC,CASTGGPMTYEQYF
TRBV27,.,18,once,TRBJ1-5,TGTGCCAGCAGTCCCCGGTCTTTCAGACAGAGTGTGATCCAGCCCCAGCATTTT,CASSPRSFRQSVIQPQHF
TRBV2,TRBD2,15,.,TRBJ2-3,TGTGCCAGCACCAGGACTAGCGGGGGTCCAGATACGCAGTATTTT,CASTRTSGGPDTQYF
TRBV3-1/TRBV3-2,.,16,.,TRBJ1-5,TGTGCCAGCAGCCAAGAACGCGGGCAGGGGAATCAGCCCCAGCATTTT,CASSQERGQGNQPQHF
TRBV5-1,.,15,.,TRBJ1-4,TGCGCCAGCAGTCATAGACAAGCAACTAATGAAAAACTGTTTTTT,CASSHRQATNEKLFF
TRBV29-1,TRBD1,14,.,TRBJ2-1,TGCAGCGTTGCGACAGGGGGCTCACTCAATGAGCAGTTCTTC,CSVATGGSLNEQFF
TRBV10-3,TRBD1,14,.,TRBJ1-2,TGTGCCATCAGTCAAAGTCGGGACAGGGCAAGCTACACCTTC,CAISQSRDRASYTF
TRBV2,.,15,.,TRBJ2-1,TGTGCCAGCAGTGAAGGCCGGGGGGCCGTCGATGAGCAGTTCTTC,CASSEGRGAVDEQFF
TRBV5-4,.,15,.,TRBJ1-6,TGTGCCAGCAGCTTGGACATTGGAGTAAATTCACCCCTCCACTTT,CASSLDIGVNSPLHF
TRBV5-1,.,14,once,TRBJ2-2,TGCGCCAGCAGACGGACAGAAAACACCGGGGAGCTGTTTTTT,CASRRTENTGELFF
TRBV20-1,TRBD1,11,.,TRBJ1-1,TGCAGTGCTAAGGACAGGGTGGCCGCTTTCTTT,CSAKDRVAAFF
TRBV6-5,.,13,.,TRBJ1-1,TGTGCCAGCCAAAGGACACCGAACACTGAAGCTTTCTTT,CASQRTPNTEAFF
TRBV30,TRBD1,14,.,TRBJ1-2,TGTGCCTGGAGTGTAAGGGACAGGGTCCCCTTTTTCACCTTC,CAWSVRDRVPFFTF
TRBV5-1,TRBD1,15,few,TRBJ1-2,TGCGCCAGCAGCTCTTTAGGGACAGGGCCTAATGGCTACACCTTC,CASSSLGTGPNGYTF
TRBV2,TRBD2,17,few,TRBJ2-3,TGTGCCAGCGGGGGTGGTACTAGCGCCCTTAGCAGGGATACGCAGTATTTT,CASGGGTSALSRDTQYF